Shown below are 23 T cell receptor beta chains from a single sample sequenced in a study of human versus mouse CDR3 diversity and MHC coevolution. Some clones are missing from TCRdb's copy, which holds only in-frame ones; the method was immunoSEQ multiplex PCR. The sample contains about 83,000 clones, under 95% of which appear only once. Sequencing used naive CD4+ T cells from blood. Subset here: CD45RO-negative CD62L-positive naive CD4 T cells. All receptors derive from a person aged 25 to 75 in good health.

V and J are TRBV28 and TRBJ1-2; 11 positions match TRBD1. V gave up 6 bases and J gave up 7 bases; unmatched junction bases: 7. This CDR3 has 14 amino acids. The germline CDR1 and CDR2 sequences are MDHEN and SYDVKM. The CDR3 reads CASSPGQGAGGYTF. The CDR3 region has the DNA TGTGCCAGCAGCCCTGGACAGGGGGCTGGTGGCTACACCTTC.

V and J are TRBV4-1 and TRBJ2-2; 10 bases fit TRBD1. With V trimmed by 3 bases and J by 6 bases, 10 bases remained unmatched. Germline V gene lookup returns CDR1 MGHRA and CDR2 YSYEKL. The CDR3 runs to 17 residues. As DNA, the CDR3 is TGCGCCAGCAGCCAGCCCCTTGCGACAGGGGGCTCCGGGGAGCTGTTTTTT. This codes for CASSQPLATGGSGELFF.

This chain joins TRBV27 and TRBJ2-1, with D tentatively TRBD2 (6 bases). The CDR3 has 16 amino acids. Trimming left V 4 bases short and J 7 bases short, with 20 bases between. CDR1 MNHEY and CDR2 SMNVEV come from the germline V gene (reference sequence). The CDR3 spells CASSSLTRPSENEQFF. In DNA form, the CDR3 reads TGTGCCAGCAGTTCATTGACTAGACCATCTGAAAATGAGCAGTTCTTC.

This CDR3 is CASSLNTGGFTDTQYF. For the CDR3, the DNA is TGTGCCAGCAGCTTAAACACAGGCGGTTTCACAGATACGCAGTATTTT. V is TRBV7-9 and J is TRBJ2-3; tentatively, D is TRBD1 (5 bases). V was pared by 2 bases and J by 2 bases, with 14 bases between. CDR3 size: 16 residues. Germline V gene sequence: CDR1 SEHNR, CDR2 FQNEAQ (reference sequence).

The chain couples TRBV18 to TRBJ2-1, with TRBD2 matching 9 bases. V shed 2 bases and J 6 bases; nucleotides not matched to a gene: 5. CDR1 is KGHSH, CDR2 LQKENI, per germline. CDR3 length equals 15 residues. Here the CDR3 DNA reads TGTGCCAGCTCACCAGTAGCGGGAGTTTTCAATGAGCAGTTCTTC. Amino acids: CASSPVAGVFNEQFF.

The gene calls are TRBV4-2 and TRBJ2-3; D possibly corresponds to TRBD1 (6 bases). Germline loops: CDR1 LGHNA, CDR2 YNFKEQ. Trimming cost V 0 bases and J 0 bases, with 19 bases left between them. The length of the CDR3 is 19 residues. The CDR3 protein is CASSQEPGMGTPSTDTQYF. The DNA for the CDR3 is TGTGCCAGCAGCCAAGAACCAGGGATGGGGACACCAAGCACAGATACGCAGTATTTT.

V usage is TRBV5-5 and J usage is TRBJ2-3, with 9 nucleotides matching TRBD1. Germline assignment: CDR1 SGHKS and CDR2 YYEKEE (reference sequence). The CDR3 contains 15 residues. The ends lost 0 bases at V and 3 bases at J; junction bases unmatched: 2. The CDR3 protein is CASSLEGQGTDTQYF. DNA of the CDR3: TGTGCCAGCAGCTTGGAAGGACAGGGGACAGATACGCAGTATTTT. The full variable domain, in which reference TRBV5-5 and TRBJ2-3 provide the parts outside the CDR3, is DAGVTQSPTHLIKTRGQQVTLRCSPISGHKSVSWYQQVLGQGPQFIFQYYEKEERGRGNFPDRFSARQFPNYSSELNVNALLLGDSALYLCASSLEGQGTDTQYFGPGTRLTVL.

This chain connects TRBV21-1 to TRBJ1-4. TRBV21-1 is a listed pseudogene. This CDR3 is 14 amino acids long. The chain's CDR3 is CASSNPSTNEKLFF. Here the CDR3 DNA reads TGTGCCAGCAGCAACCCCTCCACTAATGAAAAACTGTTTTTT.

V and J are TRBV7-3 and TRBJ2-7, with 10 bases aligning to TRBD1. The V gene end was trimmed by 2 bases and the J gene end by 0 bases; junction bases not matched to a gene: 1. The V gene's germline CDR1 is SGHTA and CDR2 FQGTGA. This CDR3 contains 15 residues. The CDR3 bases are TGTGCCAGCAGCTTATGGGACAGGGGCTCCTACGAGCAGTACTTC. It yields the protein CASSLWDRGSYEQYF.

CDR3 protein: CASSPDRPGETQYF. Written as DNA, the CDR3 is TGTGCCAGCAGCCCTGACAGGCCTGGGGAGACCCAGTACTTC. The chain couples TRBV28 to TRBJ2-5; D may be TRBD1 (6 bases). Germline V gene sequence: CDR1 MDHEN, CDR2 SYDVKM. Trimming left V 6 bases short and J 5 bases short, with 16 bases between. The CDR3 runs to 14 residues.

This rearrangement joins TRBV14 to TRBJ2-1; tentative D call: TRBD2 (6 bases). The V and J ends lost 4 bases and 4 bases respectively, with 8 bases between them. Germline CDR1 is SGHDN and CDR2 is FVKESK. The CDR3 is made up of 13 amino acids. CDR3 nucleotides: TGTGCCAGCAGCCCGGACTATTACAATGAGCAGTTCTTC. This encodes CASSPDYYNEQFF.

The chain is built from TRBV6-1 and TRBJ1-5; 7 bases agree with TRBD1. The CDR3 loop spans 15 amino acids. Germline V gives CDR1 MNHNS, CDR2 SASEGT. The ends lost 5 bases at V and 0 bases at J; junction bases unmatched: 4. CDR3 bases: TGTGCCAGCAGTCCAGGGGGATTTAGCAATCAGCCCCAGCATTTT. Translation: CASSPGGFSNQPQHF.

This rearrangement joins TRBV2 to TRBJ1-1; no clear D gene. CDR1 is SNHLY, CDR2 FYNNEI, per germline. The CDR3 runs 13 residues. V was shortened by 4 bases and J by 3 bases, with 9 bases between the two germline ends. The CDR3 DNA sequence: TGTGCCAGCAGTGTCTATCAAGACACTGAAGCTTTCTTT. It encodes CASSVYQDTEAFF.

The chain uses TRBV30 and TRBJ2-1; 13 nucleotides match TRBD2. The V gene's germline CDR1 is GTSNPN and CDR2 SVGIG (reference sequence). V dropped 0 bases and J dropped 6; count of bases not matched to a gene: 2. CDR3 length: 15 amino acids. CDR3 in DNA: TGTGCCTGGAGTGTAAGACTAGCGGGAGGCAATGAGCAGTTCTTC. Its protein product is CAWSVRLAGGNEQFF.

The chain is built from TRBV19 and TRBJ2-3; TRBD2 agrees at 12 bases. V was clipped by 5 bases and J by 6 bases; unmatched bases: 6. This CDR3 is 15 amino acids long. Germline V gene lookup returns CDR1 LNHDA and CDR2 SQIVND (reference sequence). CDR3 DNA sequence: TGTGCCAGTAGTTTGACTAGCGGGGGTGTGGATACGCAGTATTTT. It is translated as CASSLTSGGVDTQYF.

The CDR3 spells CASSQDTGRNYGYTF. DNA for the CDR3: TGTGCCAGCAGCCAAGATACAGGCAGAAACTATGGCTACACCTTC. The V gene is TRBV14, the J gene TRBJ1-2; D might be TRBD1 (5 bases). The ends were cut back, 0 bases at V and 2 bases at J, with 10 bases in the middle. Germline assignment: CDR1 SGHDN and CDR2 FVKESK. The CDR3 runs to 15 residues.

DNA of the CDR3: TGCGCCAGCAGTGAGTGGACTAGCGGGGAGCTGTTTTTT. Its protein is CASSEWTSGELFF. The rearrangement links TRBV10-1 to TRBJ2-2, with TRBD2 matching 7 bases. CDR1 and CDR2 from the germline V gene are WNHNN and SYGVQD (reference sequence). The CDR3 length is 13 residues. Losses at the gene ends were 1 base for V and 7 bases for J; bases not matched to a gene: 0.

This clone was picked up one time. The gene calls are TRBV6-1 and TRBJ1-4; D ambiguous. V lost 8 bases, J lost 5 bases, and 15 bases lay in between. Per germline, CDR1 MNHNS and CDR2 SASEGT. The CDR3 is 14 residues long. This chain's CDR3 is CASLRARGNEKLFF. The CDR3 region has the DNA TGTGCCAGCCTGAGGGCACGCGGAAATGAAAAACTGTTTTTT.

The chain is built from TRBV19 and TRBJ1-2, with D perhaps matching TRBD1 (5 bases). The germline gives CDR1 LNHDA, CDR2 SQIVND (reference sequence). This CDR3 region has 17 residues. Deletions cut 5 bases from V and 7 bases from J, with 26 bases between. The CDR3 reads CASSSPPGSNPFSGYTF. The CDR3 DNA sequence: TGTGCCAGTAGTTCTCCGCCAGGGTCGAACCCCTTTTCTGGCTACACCTTC.

The chain is built from TRBV27 and TRBJ1-6; tentatively, D is TRBD1 (6 bases). V lost 6 bases and J 9 bases, leaving 18 bases between the germline ends. The CDR3 spans 15 residues. Germline V lookup: CDR1 MNHEY, CDR2 SMNVEV (reference sequence). The CDR3 spells CASRAATGSTSPLHF. In DNA, the CDR3 is TGTGCCAGCAGGGCAGCGACAGGTTCCACTTCACCCCTCCACTTT.

The chain combines TRBV7-9 with TRBJ2-1; D possibly corresponds to TRBD1 (6 bases). With 2 bases removed from V and 0 bases from J, the gap between germline ends came to 14 bases. The germline gives CDR1 SEHNR, CDR2 FQNEAQ (reference sequence). This CDR3 spans 17 amino acids. CDR3 in DNA: TGTGCCAGCAGCTTATGGGTCCCGGACAGCTCCTACAATGAGCAGTTCTTC. Protein product: CASSLWVPDSSYNEQFF.

J is TRBJ2-7 and V is TRBV29-1; the match to TRBD2 covers 7 bases. Germline V CDR1 and CDR2: SQVTM, ANQGSEA. This CDR3 region has 14 residues. Unmatched junction bases numbered 6, after V lost 4 bases and J lost 0 bases. The CDR3 sequence: CSVGGGSSSYEQYF. In DNA, the CDR3 is TGCAGCGTTGGAGGCGGGAGTAGCTCCTACGAGCAGTACTTC.

The V and J genes are TRBV6-1 and TRBJ2-3, with D tentatively TRBD2 (5 bases). V lost 4 bases to trimming and J lost 6 bases, with 11 bases between them. The germline gives CDR1 MNHNS, CDR2 SASEGT. This CDR3 is built from 13 residues. The CDR3 sequence is CASSVSIADTQYF. The CDR3 DNA reads TGTGCCAGCAGTGTTTCGATAGCGGATACGCAGTATTTT.